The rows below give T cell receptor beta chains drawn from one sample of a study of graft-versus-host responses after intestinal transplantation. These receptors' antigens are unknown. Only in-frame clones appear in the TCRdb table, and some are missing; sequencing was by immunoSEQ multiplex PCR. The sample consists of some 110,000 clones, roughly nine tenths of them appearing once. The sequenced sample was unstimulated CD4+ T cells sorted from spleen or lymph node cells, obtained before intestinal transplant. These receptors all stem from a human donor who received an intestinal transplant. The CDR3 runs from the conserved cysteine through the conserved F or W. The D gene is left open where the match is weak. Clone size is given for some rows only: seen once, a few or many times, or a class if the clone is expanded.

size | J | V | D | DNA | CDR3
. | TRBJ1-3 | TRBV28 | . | TGTGCCAGCAGTTTTTTAGGGGAGGGATCCGGAAACACCATATATTTT | CASSFLGEGSGNTIYF
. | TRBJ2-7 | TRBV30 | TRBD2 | TGTGCCTGGAGTGTACGGGCTAGCGGGAGGCGCGATATAGAATACGAGCAGTACTTC | CAWSVRASGRRDIEYEQYF
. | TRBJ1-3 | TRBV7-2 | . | TGTGCCAGCAGCTTAGCGCGGGCAGGAGGGACTGGAAACACCATATATTTT | CASSLARAGGTGNTIYF
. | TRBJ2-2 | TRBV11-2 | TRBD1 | TGTGCCAGCAAGCAGGGGGCGACCACCGGGGAGCTGTTTTTT | CASKQGATTGELFF
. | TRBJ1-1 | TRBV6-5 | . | TGTGCCAGCAGTTACTCGAATAGAATGGGGAGGACTGAAGCTTTCTTT | CASSYSNRMGRTEAFF
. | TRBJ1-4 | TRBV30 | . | TGTGCCTGGAGCCCCGGACAGTCAACTAATGAAAAACTGTTTTTT | CAWSPGQSTNEKLFF
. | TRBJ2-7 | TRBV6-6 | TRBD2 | TGTGCCAGCAGTCGGACTAGCGGGGCCTACGAGCAGTACTTC | CASSRTSGAYEQYF
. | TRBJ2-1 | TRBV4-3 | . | TGCGCCAGCAGCCAAGAGCTCCCCGGGGAGCAGTTCTTC | CASSQELPGEQFF
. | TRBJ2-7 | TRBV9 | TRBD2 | TGTGCCAGCAGCGTAATTGAGACTAGCGGGACCGAGCAGTACTTC | CASSVIETSGTEQYF
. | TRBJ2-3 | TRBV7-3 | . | TGTGCCAGCAGCGTAAGGTCCGCGGGAAGCACAGATACGCAGTATTTT | CASSVRSAGSTDTQYF
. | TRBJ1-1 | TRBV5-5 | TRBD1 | TGTGCCAGCAGCCACCGGACAGGAAAAGGCGCTGAAGCTTTCTTT | CASSHRTGKGAEAFF
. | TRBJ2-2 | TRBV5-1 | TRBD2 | TGCGCCAGCAGCTTGAGAGCTAGCGGGAGAACCGGGGAGCTGTTTTTT | CASSLRASGRTGELFF
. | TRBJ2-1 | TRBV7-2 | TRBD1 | TGTGCCAGCAGCCCAACGGGACAGGGGGCTTGGAATGAGCAGTTCTTC | CASSPTGQGAWNEQFF
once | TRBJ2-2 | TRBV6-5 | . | TGTGCCAGCAGTGCGCTAAGGAGCTTCGGGGAGCTGTTTTTT | CASSALRSFGELFF
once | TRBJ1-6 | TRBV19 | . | TGTGCCAGTACCCCCAGGGCCACCTATAATTCACCCCTCCACTTT | CASTPRATYNSPLHF
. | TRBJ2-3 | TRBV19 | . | TGTGCCAGTAGCGCGGGACCAGATACGCAGTATTTT | CASSAGPDTQYF
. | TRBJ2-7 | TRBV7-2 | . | TGTGCCAGCAGTCGCAGCGGGACAGGTATCTCCTACGAGCAGTACTTC | CASSRSGTGISYEQYF
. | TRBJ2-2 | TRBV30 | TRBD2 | TGTGCCTGGAACTCCGGGTCCCCGGGAGGGACCGGGGAGCTGTTTTTT | CAWNSGSPGGTGELFF
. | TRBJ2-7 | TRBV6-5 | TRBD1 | TGTGCCAGCACTTCCGGGACAGGGGTCTACGAGCAGTACTTC | CASTSGTGVYEQYF
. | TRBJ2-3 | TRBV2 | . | TGTGCCAGCAGTGAGCCGGGAATCACAGATACGCAGTATTTT | CASSEPGITDTQYF
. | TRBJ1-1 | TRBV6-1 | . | TGTGCCAGCAGTGAATTTCGGGGGGCTGAAGCTTTCTTT | CASSEFRGAEAFF
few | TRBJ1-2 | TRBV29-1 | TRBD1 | TGCAGCGCTGGACAGGACTATGGCTACACCTTC | CSAGQDYGYTF
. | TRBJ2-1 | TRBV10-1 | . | TGCGCCAGCAGTGAGTGGGGCGTGGATGAGCAGTTCTTC | CASSEWGVDEQFF
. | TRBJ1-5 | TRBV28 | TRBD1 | TGTGCCAGCAGCCTCCCGACAGGGCTGGGTCAGCCCCAGCATTTT | CASSLPTGLGQPQHF
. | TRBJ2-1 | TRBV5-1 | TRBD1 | TGCGCCAGCGGGGACAGAACCTACAATGAGCAGTTCTTC | CASGDRTYNEQFF
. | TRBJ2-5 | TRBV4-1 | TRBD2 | TGCGCCAGCAGCCAGGCGAGACTAGCGGGGGGGAAAGAGACCCAGTACTTC | CASSQARLAGGKETQYF
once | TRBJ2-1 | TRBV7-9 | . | TGTGCCAGCAGCTTCCGAGGGTCCTACAATGAGCAGTTCTTC | CASSFRGSYNEQFF
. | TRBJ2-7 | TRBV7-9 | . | TGTGCCAGCAGCGAGCGGACCTCCTACGAGCAGTACTTC | CASSERTSYEQYF
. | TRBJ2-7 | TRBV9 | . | TGTGCCAGCAGCGTAGGGACAGTAGGATACGAGCAGTACTTC | CASSVGTVGYEQYF
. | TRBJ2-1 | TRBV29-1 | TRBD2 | TGCAGCGTTGATGGACTAGCGGGAGTTCACCGTCGAAATGAGCAGTTCTTC | CSVDGLAGVHRRNEQFF
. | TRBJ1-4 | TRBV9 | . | TGTGCCAGCAGCGTTACAGGGTTTGCTAATGAAAAACTGTTTTTT | CASSVTGFANEKLFF
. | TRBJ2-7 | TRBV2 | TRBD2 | TGTGCCAGCAGTAAAGGACTAGCGGGATCCTACGAGCAGTACTTC | CASSKGLAGSYEQYF
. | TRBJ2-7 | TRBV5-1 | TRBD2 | TGCGCCAGCAGCTTGCTGTCTAGCGGGGACTACGAGCAGTACTTC | CASSLLSSGDYEQYF
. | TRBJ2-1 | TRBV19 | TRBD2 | TGTGCCAGTAGTATCGGGGTAGCGGGGTCCTCCTACAATGAGCAGTTCTTC | CASSIGVAGSSYNEQFF
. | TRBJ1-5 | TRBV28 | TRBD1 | TGTGCCAGCAGTTTTGGAGGGGGCCTCAATCAGCCCCAGCATTTT | CASSFGGGLNQPQHF
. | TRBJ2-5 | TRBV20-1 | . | TGCAGTGCTAGAGAAGCGGAGACCCAGTACTTC | CSAREAETQYF
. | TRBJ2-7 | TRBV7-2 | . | TGTGCCAGCAGCTTAGTGGGGCGAAGCTACGAGCAGTACTTC | CASSLVGRSYEQYF
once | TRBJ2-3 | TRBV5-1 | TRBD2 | TGCGCCAGCAGCTTGACTAGCGGGAGGGTAGGGGCAGATACGCAGTATTTT | CASSLTSGRVGADTQYF
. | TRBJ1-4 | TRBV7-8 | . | TGTGCCAGCAGCTTAACGCCAGAAAGTAATGAAAAACTGTTTTTT | CASSLTPESNEKLFF
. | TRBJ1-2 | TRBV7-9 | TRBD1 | TGTGCCAGCAGCTCGACAGGGGACGACTATGGCTACACCTTC | CASSSTGDDYGYTF
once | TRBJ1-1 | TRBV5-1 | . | TGCGCCAGCAGCCCAGTCCACAACACTGAAGCTTTCTTT | CASSPVHNTEAFF
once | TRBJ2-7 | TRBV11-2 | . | TGTGCCAGCAGCTTAGTTGGCAGGGGAACGTTCGAGCAGTACTTC | CASSLVGRGTFEQYF
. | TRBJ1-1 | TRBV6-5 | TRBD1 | TGTGCCAGCGGGCAGGGGGCCAACACTGAAGCTTTCTTT | CASGQGANTEAFF
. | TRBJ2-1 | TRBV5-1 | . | TGCGCCAGCAGCTTGGACGGTCTCCGGGACAATGAGCAGTTCTTC | CASSLDGLRDNEQFF
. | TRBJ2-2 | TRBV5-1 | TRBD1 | TGCGCCAGCAGCGAGCAGGGACAGGGAAGGGCCGGGGAGCTGTTTTTT | CASSEQGQGRAGELFF
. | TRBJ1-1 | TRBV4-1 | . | TGCGCCAGCAGCCAAGGGGGTACAGGGTTGGGTTACACTGAAGCTTTCTTT | CASSQGGTGLGYTEAFF
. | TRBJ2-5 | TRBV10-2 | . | TGCGCCAGCTCGGACGGAGGGACCCAGTACTTC | CASSDGGTQYF
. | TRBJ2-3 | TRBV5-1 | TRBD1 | TGCGCCAGCAGCTTCGAGGACAGGCGCACAGATACGCAGTATTTT | CASSFEDRRTDTQYF
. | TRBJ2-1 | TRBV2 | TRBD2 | TGTGCCAGCAGTGTAGCGGGGGCAACCTACAATGAGCAGTTCTTC | CASSVAGATYNEQFF
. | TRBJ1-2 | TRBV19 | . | TGTGCCAGTAGTATGGCAGGATCTGGTGGCTACACCTTC | CASSMAGSGGYTF
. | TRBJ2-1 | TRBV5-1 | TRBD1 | TGCGCCAGCAGCAGACACTCCGGGACAGGGGGCTACAATGAGCAGTTCTTC | CASSRHSGTGGYNEQFF
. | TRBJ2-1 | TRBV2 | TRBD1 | TGTGCCAGCAGAGGTCGGACAGGGCAACCCGAGCAGTTCTTC | CASRGRTGQPEQFF
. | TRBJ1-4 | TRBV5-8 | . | TGTGCCAGCAGCTTGGTTCCAGGGTCGGGTGAAAAACTGTTTTTT | CASSLVPGSGEKLFF
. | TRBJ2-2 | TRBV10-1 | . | TGCGCCAGCAGTCGTGTAGCCCCCGGCACCGGGGAGCTGTTTTTT | CASSRVAPGTGELFF
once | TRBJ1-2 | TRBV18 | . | TGTGCCAGCTCACCAAGTCAGGATGGCTACACCTTC | CASSPSQDGYTF
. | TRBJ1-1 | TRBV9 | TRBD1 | TGTGCCAGCAGCGTAGTGGACAGGTGGAACACTGAAGCTTTCTTT | CASSVVDRWNTEAFF
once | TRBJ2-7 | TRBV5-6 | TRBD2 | TGTGCCAGCAGCTTCGACAGGAGCGGGGGGCCCGGCTCGGAGCAGTACTTC | CASSFDRSGGPGSEQYF
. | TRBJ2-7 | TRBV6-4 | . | TGTGCCAGCAGTGACTCCGGCGGGATCTACGAGCAGTACTTC | CASSDSGGIYEQYF